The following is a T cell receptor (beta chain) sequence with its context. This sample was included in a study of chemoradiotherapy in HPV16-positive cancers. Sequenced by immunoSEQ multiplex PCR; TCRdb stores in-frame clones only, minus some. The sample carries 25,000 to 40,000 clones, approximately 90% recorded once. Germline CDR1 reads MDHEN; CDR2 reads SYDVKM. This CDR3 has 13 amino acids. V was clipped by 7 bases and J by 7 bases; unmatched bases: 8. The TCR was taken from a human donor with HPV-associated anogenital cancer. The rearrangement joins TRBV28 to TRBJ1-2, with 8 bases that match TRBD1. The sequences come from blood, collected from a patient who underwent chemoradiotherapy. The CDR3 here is CASIGQGITGYTF. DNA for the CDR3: TGTGCCAGCATTGGACAGGGCATAACTGGCTACACCTTC.